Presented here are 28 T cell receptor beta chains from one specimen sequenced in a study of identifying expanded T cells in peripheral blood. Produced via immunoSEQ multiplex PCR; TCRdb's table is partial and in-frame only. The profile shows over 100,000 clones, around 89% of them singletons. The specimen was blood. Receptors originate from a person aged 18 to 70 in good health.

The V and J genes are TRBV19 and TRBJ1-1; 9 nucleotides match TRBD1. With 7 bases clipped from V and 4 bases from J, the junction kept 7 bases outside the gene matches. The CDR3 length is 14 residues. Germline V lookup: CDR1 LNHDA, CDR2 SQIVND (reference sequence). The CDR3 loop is CASTEGQGSTEAFF. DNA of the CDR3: TGTGCCAGTACCGAGGGACAGGGAAGCACTGAAGCTTTCTTT. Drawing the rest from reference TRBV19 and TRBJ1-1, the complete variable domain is DGGITQSPKYLFRKEGQNVTLSCEQNLNHDAMYWYRQDPGQGLRLIYYSQIVNDFQKGDIAEGYSVSREKKESFPLTVTSAQKNPTAFYLCASTEGQGSTEAFFGQGTRLTVV.

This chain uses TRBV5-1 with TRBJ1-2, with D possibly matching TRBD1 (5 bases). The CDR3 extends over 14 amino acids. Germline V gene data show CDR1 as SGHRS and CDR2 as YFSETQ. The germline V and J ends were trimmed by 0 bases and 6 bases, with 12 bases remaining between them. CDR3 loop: CASSLVRTSDGYTF. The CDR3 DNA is TGCGCCAGCAGCTTGGTTCGGACATCGGATGGCTACACCTTC.

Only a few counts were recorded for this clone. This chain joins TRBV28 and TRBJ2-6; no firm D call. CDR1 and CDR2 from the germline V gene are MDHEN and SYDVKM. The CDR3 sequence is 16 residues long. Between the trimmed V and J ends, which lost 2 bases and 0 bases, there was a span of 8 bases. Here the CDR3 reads CASSLDRISGANVLTF. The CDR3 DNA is TGTGCCAGCAGTTTAGACCGGATCTCTGGGGCCAACGTCCTGACTTTC.

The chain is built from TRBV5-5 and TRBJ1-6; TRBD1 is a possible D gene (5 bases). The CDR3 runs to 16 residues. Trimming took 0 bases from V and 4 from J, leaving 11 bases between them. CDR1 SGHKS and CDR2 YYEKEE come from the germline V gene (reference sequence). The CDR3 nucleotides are TGTGCCAGCAGCTTGGTACAGGTGGATTATAATTCACCCCTCCACTTT. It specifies CASSLVQVDYNSPLHF.

The CDR3 DNA is TGTGCCAGCTCACCACCCGGGACAGTGAACACTGAAGCTTTCTTT. It encodes CASSPPGTVNTEAFF. The chain couples TRBV18 to TRBJ1-1; 7 positions agree with TRBD1. The junction had 1 base not matched to a gene; V was cut back by 0 bases and J by 0 bases. The CDR3 is 15 amino acids. Germline V gives CDR1 KGHSH, CDR2 LQKENI.

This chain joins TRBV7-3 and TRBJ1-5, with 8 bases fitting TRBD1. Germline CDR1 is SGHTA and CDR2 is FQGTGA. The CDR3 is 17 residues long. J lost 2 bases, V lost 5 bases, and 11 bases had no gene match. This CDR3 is CASSPTPGQDRNQPQHF. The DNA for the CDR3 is TGTGCCAGCAGCCCGACCCCGGGACAGGACCGCAATCAGCCCCAGCATTTT.

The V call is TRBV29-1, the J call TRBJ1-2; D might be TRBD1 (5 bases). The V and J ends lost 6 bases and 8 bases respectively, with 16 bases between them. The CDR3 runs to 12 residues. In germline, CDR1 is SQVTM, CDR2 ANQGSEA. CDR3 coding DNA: TGCAGCGTCCGCCGGGACTTGGGGGGCTACACCTTC. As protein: CSVRRDLGGYTF.

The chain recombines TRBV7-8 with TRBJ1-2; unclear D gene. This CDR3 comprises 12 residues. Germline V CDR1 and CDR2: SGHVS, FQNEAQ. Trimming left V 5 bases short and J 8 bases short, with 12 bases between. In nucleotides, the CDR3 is TGTGCCAGCAGCCTTAACAGTCTCGGCTACACCTTC. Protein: CASSLNSLGYTF.

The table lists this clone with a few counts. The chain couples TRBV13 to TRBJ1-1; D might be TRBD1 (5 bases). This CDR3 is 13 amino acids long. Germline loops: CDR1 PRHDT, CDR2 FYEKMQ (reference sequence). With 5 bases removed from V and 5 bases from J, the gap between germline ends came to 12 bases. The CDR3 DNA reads TGTGCCAGCAGCCGGGTGAGGGGAACTGAAGCTTTCTTT. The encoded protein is CASSRVRGTEAFF. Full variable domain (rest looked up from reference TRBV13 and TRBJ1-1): AAGVIQSPRHLIKEKRETATLKCYPIPRHDTVYWYQQGPGQDPQFLISFYEKMQSDKGSIPDRFSAQQFSDYHSELNMSSLELGDSALYFCASSRVRGTEAFFGQGTRLTVV.

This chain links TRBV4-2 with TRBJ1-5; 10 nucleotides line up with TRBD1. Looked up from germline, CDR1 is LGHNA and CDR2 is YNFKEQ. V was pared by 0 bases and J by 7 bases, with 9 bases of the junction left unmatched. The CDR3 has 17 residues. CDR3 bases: TGTGCCAGCAGCCAAGATTTCGGGACAGGGGTGGTGCAGCCCCAGCATTTT. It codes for CASSQDFGTGVVQPQHF.

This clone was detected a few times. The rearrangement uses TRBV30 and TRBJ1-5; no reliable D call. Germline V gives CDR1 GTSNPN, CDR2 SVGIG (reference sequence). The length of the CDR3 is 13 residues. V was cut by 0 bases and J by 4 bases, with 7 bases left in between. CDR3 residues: CAWSVLANQPQHF. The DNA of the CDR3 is TGTGCCTGGAGTGTGTTAGCTAATCAGCCCCAGCATTTT.

As DNA, the CDR3 is TGTGCCAGCACGGGGAAGGGAAACTGGAACACCGGGGAGCTGTTTTTT. This codes for CASTGKGNWNTGELFF. The chain combines TRBV27 with TRBJ2-2; tentatively, D is TRBD2 (5 bases). Germline CDR1 and CDR2: MNHEY and SMNVEV (reference sequence). The V end was cut by 7 bases, the J end by 1 base, with 16 bases between. The CDR3 sequence is 16 residues long.

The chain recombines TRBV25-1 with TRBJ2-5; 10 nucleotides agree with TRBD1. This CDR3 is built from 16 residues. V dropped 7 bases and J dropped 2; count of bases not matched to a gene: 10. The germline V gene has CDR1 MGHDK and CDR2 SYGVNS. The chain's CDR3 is CASIPPGQGKQETQYF. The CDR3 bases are TGTGCCAGCATCCCCCCGGGACAGGGGAAGCAAGAGACCCAGTACTTC.

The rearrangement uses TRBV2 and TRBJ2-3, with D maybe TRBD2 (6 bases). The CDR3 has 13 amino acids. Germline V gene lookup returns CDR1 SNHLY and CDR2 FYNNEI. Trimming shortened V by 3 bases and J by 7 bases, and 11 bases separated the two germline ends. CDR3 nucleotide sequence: TGTGCCAGCAGTGATATGGAGGGCCATACGCAGTATTTT. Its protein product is CASSDMEGHTQYF.

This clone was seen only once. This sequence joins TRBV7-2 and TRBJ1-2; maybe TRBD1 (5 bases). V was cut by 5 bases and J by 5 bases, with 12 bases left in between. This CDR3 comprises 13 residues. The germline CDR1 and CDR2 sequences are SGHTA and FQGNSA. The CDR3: CASSRDVGYGYTF. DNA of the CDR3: TGTGCCAGCAGCCGGGACGTTGGATATGGCTACACCTTC.

CDR3 protein: CASSQPPGQSTTGELFF. The CDR3 nucleotides read TGTGCCAGCAGCCAACCACCCGGCCAGAGTACTACCGGGGAGCTGTTTTTT. The chain recombines TRBV4-2 with TRBJ2-2; D is ambiguous. The CDR3 consists of 17 residues. Germline-derived CDR1 and CDR2 are LGHNA and YNFKEQ. The V end was cut by 2 bases, the J end by 5 bases, with 18 bases between.

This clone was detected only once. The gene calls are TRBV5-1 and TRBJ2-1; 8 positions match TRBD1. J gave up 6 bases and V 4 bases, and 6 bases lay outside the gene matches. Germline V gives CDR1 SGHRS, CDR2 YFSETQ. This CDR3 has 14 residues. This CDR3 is CASSKGQVSNEQFF. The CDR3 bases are TGCGCCAGCAGCAAGGGACAGGTTAGCAATGAGCAGTTCTTC.

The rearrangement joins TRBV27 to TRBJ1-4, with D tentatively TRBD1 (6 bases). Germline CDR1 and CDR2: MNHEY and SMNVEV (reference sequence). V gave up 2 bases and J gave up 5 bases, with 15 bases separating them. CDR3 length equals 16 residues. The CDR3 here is CASSLRFRGGNEKLFF. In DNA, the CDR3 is TGTGCCAGCAGTTTAAGATTTAGGGGGGGGAATGAAAAACTGTTTTTT.

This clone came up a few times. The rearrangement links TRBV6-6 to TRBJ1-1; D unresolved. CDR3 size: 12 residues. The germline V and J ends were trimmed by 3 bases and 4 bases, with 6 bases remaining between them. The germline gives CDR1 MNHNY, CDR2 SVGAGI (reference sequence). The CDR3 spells CASSYAATEAFF. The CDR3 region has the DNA TGTGCCAGCAGTTATGCAGCCACTGAAGCTTTCTTT.

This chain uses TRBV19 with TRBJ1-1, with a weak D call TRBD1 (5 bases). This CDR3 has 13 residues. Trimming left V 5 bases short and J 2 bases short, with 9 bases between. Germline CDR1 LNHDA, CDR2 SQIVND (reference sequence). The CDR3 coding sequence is TGTGCCAGTAGTGTTGGGGGTAACACTGAAGCTTTCTTT. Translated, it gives CASSVGGNTEAFF.

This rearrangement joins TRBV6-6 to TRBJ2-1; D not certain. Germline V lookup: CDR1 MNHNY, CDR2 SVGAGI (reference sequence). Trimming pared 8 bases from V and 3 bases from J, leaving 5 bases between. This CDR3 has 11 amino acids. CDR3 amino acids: CASSLYNEQFF. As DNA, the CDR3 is TGTGCCAGCTCGCTCTACAATGAGCAGTTCTTC.

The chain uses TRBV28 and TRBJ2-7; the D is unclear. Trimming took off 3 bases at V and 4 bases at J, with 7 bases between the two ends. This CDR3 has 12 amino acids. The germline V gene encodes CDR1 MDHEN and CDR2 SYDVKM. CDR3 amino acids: CASSFPPYEQYF. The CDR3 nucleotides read TGTGCCAGCAGTTTCCCCCCGTACGAGCAGTACTTC.

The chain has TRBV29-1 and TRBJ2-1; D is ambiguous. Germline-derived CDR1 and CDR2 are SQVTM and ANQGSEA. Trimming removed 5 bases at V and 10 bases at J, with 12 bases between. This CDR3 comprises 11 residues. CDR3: CSVRMAAEQFF. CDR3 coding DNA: TGCAGCGTTAGGATGGCGGCCGAGCAGTTCTTC.

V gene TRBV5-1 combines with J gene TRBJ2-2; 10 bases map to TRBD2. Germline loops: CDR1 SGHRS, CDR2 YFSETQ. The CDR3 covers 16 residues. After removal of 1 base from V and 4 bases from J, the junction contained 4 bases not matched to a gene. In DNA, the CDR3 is TGCGCCAGCAGCTTGAGTCTAGCGGGAGTCACCGGGGAGCTGTTTTTT. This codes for CASSLSLAGVTGELFF.

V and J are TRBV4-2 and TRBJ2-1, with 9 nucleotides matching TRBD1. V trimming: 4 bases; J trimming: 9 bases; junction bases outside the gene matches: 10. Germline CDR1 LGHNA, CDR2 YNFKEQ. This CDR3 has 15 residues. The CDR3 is CASSPIRDRDREQFF. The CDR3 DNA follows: TGTGCCAGCAGCCCGATCCGGGACAGGGATCGTGAGCAGTTCTTC.

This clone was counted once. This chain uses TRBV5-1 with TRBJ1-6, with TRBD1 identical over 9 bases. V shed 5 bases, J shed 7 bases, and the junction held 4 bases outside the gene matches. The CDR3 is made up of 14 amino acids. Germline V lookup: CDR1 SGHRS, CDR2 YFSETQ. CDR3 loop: CASRGDRDNSPLHF. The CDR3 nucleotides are TGCGCCAGCAGGGGGGACAGGGACAATTCACCCCTCCACTTT.

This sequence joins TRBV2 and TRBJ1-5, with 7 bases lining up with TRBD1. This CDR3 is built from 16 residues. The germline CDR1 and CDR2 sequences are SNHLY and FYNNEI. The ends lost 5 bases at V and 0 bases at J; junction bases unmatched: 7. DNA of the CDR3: TGTGCCAGCAGTTTAGGACAGGCTTATAGCAATCAGCCCCAGCATTTT. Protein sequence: CASSLGQAYSNQPQHF. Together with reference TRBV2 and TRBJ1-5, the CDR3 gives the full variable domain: EPEVTQTPSHQVTQMGQEVILRCVPISNHLYFYWYRQILGQKVEFLVSFYNNEISEKSEIFDDQFSVERPDGSNFTLKIRSTKLEDSAMYFCASSLGQAYSNQPQHFGDGTRLSIL.

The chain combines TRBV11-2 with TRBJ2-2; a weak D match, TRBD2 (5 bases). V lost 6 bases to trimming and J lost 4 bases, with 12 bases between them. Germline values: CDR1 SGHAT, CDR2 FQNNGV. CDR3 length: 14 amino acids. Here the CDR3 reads CASSSRAGTGELFF. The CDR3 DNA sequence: TGTGCCAGCAGTTCCCGGGCGGGCACCGGGGAGCTGTTTTTT. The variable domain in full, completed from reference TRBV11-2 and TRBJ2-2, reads EAGVAQSPRYKIIEKRQSVAFWCNPISGHATLYWYQQILGQGPKLLIQFQNNGVVDDSQLPKDRFSAERLKGVDSTLKIQPAKLEDSAVYLCASSSRAGTGELFFGEGSRLTVL.